Listed here are 12 T cell receptor beta chains from one sample, sequenced in a study of naive and memory T cell subsets. Both TRBC1 and TRBC2 were covered by a beta constant-region primer of two equimolar oligonucleotides. In TCRdb, the UMI-ligation and nested PCR reads were re-called with MiXCR into one record per CDR3 protein. The sample yields 120,000 to 150,000 distinct CDR3 sequences, about a sixth seen once. Sequenced input: naive CD4+ T cells from blood. These receptors all come from a human donor in good health.

This sequence joins TRBV5-5 and TRBJ2-5; D might be TRBD1 or TRBD2, each matching 5 bases. The V and J ends lost 0 bases and 7 bases respectively, with 16 bases between them. Germline loops: CDR1 SGHKS, CDR2 YYEKEE (reference sequence). The CDR3 extends over 15 amino acids. The CDR3 reads CASSLEGTAFRTQYF. CDR3 nucleotides: TGTGCCAGCAGCTTGGAAGGGACCGCTTTTCGGACCCAGTACTTC. The full variable domain, rest sourced from reference TRBV5-5 and TRBJ2-5, is DAGVTQSPTHLIKTRGQQVTLRCSPISGHKSVSWYQQVLGQGPQFIFQYYEKEERGRGNFPDRFSARQFPNYSSELNVNALLLGDSALYLCASSLEGTAFRTQYFGPGTRLLVL.

The V and J genes are TRBV6-5 and TRBJ2-2; D unresolved. Germline assignment: CDR1 MNHEY and CDR2 SVGAGI. V gave up 1 base and J gave up 0 bases, with 9 bases separating them. CDR3 size: 16 residues. The CDR3 sequence is CASSYFRPPNTGELFF. CDR3 in DNA: TGTGCCAGCAGTTACTTCCGCCCCCCGAACACCGGGGAGCTGTTTTTT.

For the CDR3, the DNA is TGCAGTGTTCCTGACAGGGGGCTCTATGAAAAACTGTTTTTT. Protein sequence: CSVPDRGLYEKLFF. The V and J genes are TRBV20-1 and TRBJ1-4; 10 positions match TRBD1. V shed 7 bases and J 6 bases; nucleotides not matched to a gene: 8. This CDR3 region has 14 residues. Germline V lookup: CDR1 DFQATT, CDR2 SNEGSKA (reference sequence).

This clonotype has a handful of counts. This chain joins TRBV7-2 and TRBJ2-3; D is uncertain. Per the germline V gene, CDR1 is SGHTA and CDR2 is FQGNSA. The CDR3 length is 15 residues. V was pared by 5 bases and J by 1 base, with 13 bases between. The CDR3 protein is CASSQPGFGTDTQYF. CDR3 bases: TGTGCCAGCAGCCAGCCCGGTTTTGGCACAGATACGCAGTATTTT.

This clonotype occurred a few times. The chain couples TRBV28 to TRBJ2-4; D unclear. Germline CDR1 MDHEN, CDR2 SYDVKM. The CDR3 loop spans 15 amino acids. V gave up 3 bases and J gave up 0 bases, with 9 bases separating them. The CDR3 is CASSLATLAKNIQYF. CDR3 nucleotide sequence: TGTGCCAGCAGTTTGGCGACACTAGCCAAAAACATTCAGTACTTC.

V is TRBV11-2 and J is TRBJ2-1, with D perhaps TRBD1 (5 bases). This CDR3 spans 15 amino acids. V was pared by 0 bases and J by 3 bases, with 9 bases between. Germline CDR1 and CDR2: SGHAT and FQNNGV. The CDR3 sequence: CASSLEGASYNEQFF. The DNA of the CDR3 is TGTGCCAGCAGCTTAGAAGGGGCGAGCTACAATGAGCAGTTCTTC.

The table lists this clonotype with a few counts. The rearrangement uses TRBV10-3 and TRBJ2-7; TRBD1 agrees at 9 bases. The V segment lost 6 bases and the J segment 7 bases; nucleotides outside the gene matches: 10. The CDR3 extends over 14 amino acids. Germline assignment: CDR1 ENHRY and CDR2 SYGVKD. The DNA for the CDR3 is TGTGCCATCAGCATAGGGACAGGGCTGTGGGAGCAGTACTTC. Its protein is CAISIGTGLWEQYF.

This clonotype was detected only a few times. The V call is TRBV20-1, the J call TRBJ2-2; 7 bases are shared with TRBD2. Trimming removed 6 bases from V and 1 base from J; junction bases left unmatched: 8. Per the germline V gene, CDR1 is DFQATT and CDR2 is SNEGSKA (reference sequence). The CDR3 is 15 residues long. The CDR3 nucleotides are TGCAGTGCAAGGCCCGGGACTAAGAACACCGGGGAGCTGTTTTTT. Amino acid sequence: CSARPGTKNTGELFF.

The chain links TRBV7-2 to TRBJ2-2; 14 bases are a match to TRBD2. The CDR3 has 18 residues. V lost 3 bases and J lost 5; bases outside the gene matches: 8. The germline V gene has CDR1 SGHTA and CDR2 FQGNSA. The CDR3 coding sequence is TGTGCCAGCAGCTTGGCCCCGGGACTAGCGGGAGTTACCGGGGAGCTGTTTTTT. Translated, it gives CASSLAPGLAGVTGELFF.

The sample holds a few counts of this clonotype. The chain is built from TRBV29-1 and TRBJ2-3; 9 nucleotides line up with TRBD1. The germline V gene has CDR1 SQVTM and CDR2 ANQGSEA. The CDR3 is 13 residues long. V dropped 6 bases and J dropped 2; count of bases not matched to a gene: 3. CDR3 loop: CSVGQGITDTQYF. In DNA form, the CDR3 reads TGCAGCGTCGGACAGGGGATCACAGATACGCAGTATTTT.

This clonotype was seen a few times. This chain uses TRBV6-1 with TRBJ1-5, with D perhaps matching TRBD1 (6 bases). Trimming cost V 7 bases and J 1 base, with 20 bases left between them. CDR1 and CDR2 from the germline V gene are MNHNS and SASEGT. The CDR3 has 17 amino acids. In DNA, the CDR3 is TGTGCCAGCACCCCAGGGGCGGAGGGGATCAGCAATCAGCCCCAGCATTTT. Residues: CASTPGAEGISNQPQHF.

This chain connects TRBV7-3 to TRBJ2-5; no definite D call. Trimming stripped 0 bases from V and 5 bases from J, with 7 bases between. Germline lookup yields CDR1 SGHTA and CDR2 FQGTGA. CDR3 length equals 13 residues. CDR3 sequence: CASSLTVWETQYF. The CDR3 DNA reads TGTGCCAGCAGCTTAACGGTTTGGGAGACCCAGTACTTC. The full variable domain, with the rest looked up from reference TRBV7-3 and TRBJ2-5, is GAGVSQTPSNKVTEKGKYVELRCDPISGHTALYWYRQSLGQGPEFLIYFQGTGAADDSGLPNDRFFAVRPEGSVSTLKIQRTERGDSAVYLCASSLTVWETQYFGPGTRLLVL.